This T cell receptor (beta chain) was found in a study of cytomegalovirus exposure and HLA in healthy donors. Turning to this clone: The antigen is undetermined.

Germline values: CDR1 SGHDT, CDR2 YYEEEE. Unmatched junction bases numbered 4, after V lost 4 bases and J lost 2 bases. The CDR3 is made up of 14 amino acids. Study-level findings and limits: In an earlier analysis, productive rearrangement rates for most beta V segments clustered near 87% or 30%. An analysis was carried out later, and it reportedly showed fewer N-insertions in an Asian-associated ancestry cluster than the 666-donor mean.

Vbeta (60) and Jbeta (13) primers were used in the PCR. Per the authors' pipeline: A later analysis counted around 80 million unique TCR beta chains, 9.5 million to 12 million shared. The assay was immunoSEQ multiplex PCR, and TCRdb's table has in-frame clones only and misses some. V and J calls and clone size are copied from that table; D and trimming were computed from the DNA. Here the sample spans 50,000 to 55,000 clones, 81% being singletons. Sequenced: PBMCs. The sequence came from a boy under 18 in good health and CMV-seropositive. The chain combines TRBV5-6 with TRBJ1-2; 8 bases map to TRBD1. CDR3 nucleotide sequence: TGTGCCAGCAGCCGACAGGGGTCGAACTATGGCTACACCTTC. Amino acids: CASSRQGSNYGYTF.